This T cell receptor beta chain was sequenced during a study of T-cell memory formation after mild COVID-19 (dated by TCRdb to the early 2020s). For the wider study: Most TCR sequence clusters were specific to one of the two donors. In a couple of donors, T-cell clones that expanded and contracted after mild COVID-19 were tracked by sequencing TCRalpha and TCRbeta repertoires over time. The cohort comprised two young, previously healthy adult volunteers, one female and one male.

Ficoll-Paque density gradient centrifugation was the method used to isolate PBMCs. Overall study outcomes, separate from this receptor: Only a couple of mild cases were covered in the study, and larger cohorts including severe cases with pre-infection samples were considered necessary. Contracting CD4+ clones were found mainly in CM and EM memory subsets, while CD8+ clones were enriched in EMRA. Balanced CD4/CD8 phenotypes were observed for clones contracting from day 15 to 85, whereas a bias towards CD4+ was observed for a second wave of clones expanding from day 15 to 37. Some responding clones were detected in pre-infection memory, suggesting pre-existing cross-reactive memory T cells joined the SARS-CoV-2 response. The second-wave clones that peaked on day 37 were not confirmed to be SARS-CoV-2 specific.

V is cut by 1 base and J by 7 bases, and the space between the germline ends is 4 bases. There are 12 amino acids in the CDR3, from cysteine to phenylalanine inclusive. The entry retains the CDR3 DNA only, 36 bases that are in frame from base 1. As encoded in the germline V gene, CDR1 is LGHNA while CDR2 is YSLEER. This clonotype came up a few times. Its antigen has not been determined. No per-base quality is available; no much larger clone lies one base away. The listed sequencing device is Illumina NovaSeq 6000. TCRalpha and TCRbeta cDNA libraries were constructed by 5'RACE with constant-segment primers, with sample barcodes and unique molecular identifiers being introduced. Trizol reagent was used to extract RNA from every sample. Amplification of the libraries took two PCR steps, and the second step added a second sample barcode plus Illumina TruSeq adapters. The libraries were sequenced on an Illumina NovaSeq using 2 x 150 bp paired-end reads. As for the original processing: The reads were demultiplexed and collapsed into UMI-guided consensus sequences using migec v1.2.7. With mixcr v2.1.11, UMI consensuses were aligned to TRA and TRB V and J templates and assembled into clonotypes. Expanded or contracted clonotypes were those called significant by both edgeR and NoisET, with noise models trained on biological replicates. edgeR calls used a false discovery rate-adjusted p below 0.01 and a log2 fold-change threshold of 1. As an exploratory analysis of dynamics, max-normalized trajectories of the 1000 most abundant clonotypes were examined by PCA with hierarchical clustering. Separately sequenced CD4+ and CD8+ repertoires were used to assign a CD4 or CD8 phenotype to each responding clone. TCRdb's own reprocessing of the public reads used fastp at Q25 and MiXCR and kept productive beta chains. One record per CDR3 amino acid sequence lists the most common genes and DNA. The V and J calls were not made by the authors but by TCRdb's processing. The sample yields some 160,000 distinct CDR3 sequences; around 13% were counted once. The ten largest clones take up approximately 3.3% of the sample.

This receptor chain uses TRBV4-3 and TRBJ2-2, with no reliable assignment of the D segment. Sequencing was done on a sample of PBMCs or a T cell subset sorted from them (not recorded which). The clonotype comes from a man aged 18 to 29 who had mild COVID-19 (a few samples of this study predate the infection). The sample titles of this study are shuffled in the database, so cell type and time point are left out; the donor was told from shared clones. The bases are TGCGCCAGCAGCCAAGTGGTCGGGGAGCTGTTTTTT. This codes for CASSQVVGELFF.